This TCR beta chain emerged from a study of cytomegalovirus exposure and HLA in healthy donors. Findings and limits, study-wide: Highly shared variants forming one cluster were likely a sequencing artifact.

As regards this clone: Its antigen is not identified.

Vbeta (60) and Jbeta (13) primers were used in the PCR. The assay was immunoSEQ multiplex PCR, and TCRdb's table has in-frame clones only and misses some. The table counts about 67,000 clones; 1.5% to 2% lies in the top ten. Deletions cut 8 bases from V and 6 bases from J, with 13 bases between. This CDR3 spans 13 amino acids. In germline, CDR1 is MNHEY, CDR2 SVGAGI. The receptor was derived from a young woman in good health and CMV-seronegative. Material for sequencing was PBMCs. V and J are TRBV6-5 and TRBJ1-4; D uncertain. The CDR3, as DNA: TGTGCCAGCTCATCCCGGTCGGATGAAAAACTGTTTTTT. It encodes CASSSRSDEKLFF.